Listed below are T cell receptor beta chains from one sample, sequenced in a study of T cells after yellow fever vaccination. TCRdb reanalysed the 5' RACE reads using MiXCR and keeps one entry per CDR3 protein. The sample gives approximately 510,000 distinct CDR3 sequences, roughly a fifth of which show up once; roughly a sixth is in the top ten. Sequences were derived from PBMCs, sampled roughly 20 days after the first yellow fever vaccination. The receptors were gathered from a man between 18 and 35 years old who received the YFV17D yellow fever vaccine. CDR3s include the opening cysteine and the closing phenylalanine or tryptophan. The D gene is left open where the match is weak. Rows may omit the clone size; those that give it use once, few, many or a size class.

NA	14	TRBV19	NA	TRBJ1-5	CASSSQGSNQPQHF	TGTGCCAGTAGCTCACAGGGAAGCAATCAGCCCCAGCATTTT
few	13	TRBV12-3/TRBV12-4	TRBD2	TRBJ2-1	CASSSTSGVFGFF	TGTGCCAGCAGTTCGACTAGCGGGGTTTTCGGCTTCTTC
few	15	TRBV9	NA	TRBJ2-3	CASSVVGGATDTQYF	TGTGCCAGCAGCGTAGTTGGGGGAGCAACAGATACGCAGTATTTT
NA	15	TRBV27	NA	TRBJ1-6	CASSTNGGLRSPLHF	TGTGCCAGCAGTACTAATGGGGGGCTCCGGTCACCCCTCCACTTT
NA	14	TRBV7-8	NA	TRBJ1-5	CASSPRHSNQPQHF	TGTGCCAGCAGCCCCCGGCATAGCAATCAGCCCCAGCATTTT
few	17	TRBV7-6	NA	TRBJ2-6	CASSLSLGVSGANVLTF	TGTGCCAGCAGCTTATCCCTTGGAGTTTCTGGGGCCAACGTCCTGACTTTC
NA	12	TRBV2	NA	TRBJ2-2	CASSESPGELFF	TGTGCCAGCAGTGAAAGTCCCGGGGAGCTGTTTTTT
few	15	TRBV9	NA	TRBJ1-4	CASSPNGGSNEKLFF	TGTGCCAGCAGCCCCAATGGAGGGTCAAATGAAAAACTGTTTTTT
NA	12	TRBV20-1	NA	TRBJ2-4	CSALDRKNIQYF	TGCAGTGCCTTGGACAGAAAAAACATTCAGTACTTC
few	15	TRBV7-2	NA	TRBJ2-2	CASSPRGLDTGELFF	TGTGCCAGCAGCCCCAGGGGTTTGGACACCGGGGAGCTGTTTTTT
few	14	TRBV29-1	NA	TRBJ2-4	CSAAGGATKNIQYF	TGCAGCGCAGCAGGGGGGGCAACCAAAAACATTCAGTACTTC
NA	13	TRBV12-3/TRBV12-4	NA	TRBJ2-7	CAKSFYIPYEQYF	TGTGCCAAGAGTTTTTATATACCCTACGAGCAGTACTTC
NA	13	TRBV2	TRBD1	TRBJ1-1	CASSEGTGSEAFF	TGTGCCAGCAGTGAGGGGACAGGGTCGGAAGCTTTCTTT
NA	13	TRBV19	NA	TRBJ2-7	CASSISGAYEQYF	TGTGCCAGTAGTATATCAGGGGCCTACGAGCAGTACTTC
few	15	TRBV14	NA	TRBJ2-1	CASSQGRNNYNEQFF	TGTGCCAGCAGCCAAGGACGGAACAACTACAATGAGCAGTTCTTC
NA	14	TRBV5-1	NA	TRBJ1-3	CASSLLGTGNTIYF	TGCGCCAGCAGCCTTCTAGGGACGGGAAACACCATATATTTT
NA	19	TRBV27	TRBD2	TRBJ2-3	CASSGTSGGGRPSTDTQYF	TGTGCCAGCAGCGGGACTAGCGGGGGCGGAAGACCTAGCACAGATACGCAGTATTTT
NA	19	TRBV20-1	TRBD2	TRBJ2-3	CSAQAPRLAGGLNDGTQYF	TGCAGTGCTCAGGCTCCGCGCTTAGCGGGGGGCCTTAATGATGGTACGCAGTATTTT
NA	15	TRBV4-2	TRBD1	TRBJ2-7	CASSQPGQGAYEQYF	TGTGCCAGCAGCCAACCGGGACAGGGGGCCTACGAGCAGTACTTC
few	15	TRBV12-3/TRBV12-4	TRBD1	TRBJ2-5	CASSTGTGRSETQYF	TGTGCCAGCAGTACGGGGACAGGGCGTAGCGAGACCCAGTACTTC
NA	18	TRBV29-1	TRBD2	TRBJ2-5	CSVWLHLMSGGLQETQYF	TGCAGCGTTTGGCTCCATCTGATGAGCGGGGGGCTTCAAGAGACCCAGTACTTC
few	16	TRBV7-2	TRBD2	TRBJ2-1	CASSSPAGGRGNEQFF	TGTGCCAGCAGCTCCCCGGCGGGGGGGCGAGGGAATGAGCAGTTCTTC
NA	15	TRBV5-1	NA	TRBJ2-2	CASSLPGANTGELFF	TGCGCCAGCAGCTTACCAGGGGCGAACACCGGGGAGCTGTTTTTT
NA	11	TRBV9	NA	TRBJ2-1	CASSADNEQFF	TGTGCCAGCAGCGCCGACAATGAGCAGTTCTTC
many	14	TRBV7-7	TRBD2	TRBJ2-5	CASSSGLVGETQYF	TGTGCTAGCAGCTCGGGACTAGTAGGAGAGACCCAGTACTTC
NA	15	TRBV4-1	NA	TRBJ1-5	CASSQRWTSNQPQHF	TGCGCCAGCAGCCAAAGGTGGACAAGCAATCAGCCCCAGCATTTT
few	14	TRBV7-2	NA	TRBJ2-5	CASSFRDMQETQYF	TGTGCCAGCAGCTTCCGGGACATGCAAGAGACCCAGTACTTC
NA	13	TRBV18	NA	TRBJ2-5	CASSPPTQETQYF	TGTGCCAGCTCACCACCGACCCAAGAGACCCAGTACTTC
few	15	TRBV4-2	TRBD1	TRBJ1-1	CASSEQGPEDTEAFF	TGTGCCAGCAGCGAACAGGGGCCCGAGGACACTGAAGCTTTCTTT
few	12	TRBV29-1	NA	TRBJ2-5	CSVVVGEETQYF	TGCAGCGTTGTCGTCGGGGAGGAGACCCAGTACTTC
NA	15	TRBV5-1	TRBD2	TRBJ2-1	CASSLLAGGLYEQFF	TGCGCCAGCAGCTTACTAGCGGGGGGGCTATATGAGCAGTTCTTC
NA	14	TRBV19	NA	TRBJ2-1	CASSIRNGRNEQFF	TGTGCCAGTAGTATACGAAATGGACGCAATGAGCAGTTCTTC
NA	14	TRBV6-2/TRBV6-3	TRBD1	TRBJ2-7	CASSFNRGTSTQYF	TGTGCCAGCAGTTTTAACAGGGGGACCTCTACGCAGTACTTC
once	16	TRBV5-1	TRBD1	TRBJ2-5	CASSYRDRGLGETQYF	TGCGCCAGCAGCTACCGGGACAGGGGGCTCGGGGAGACCCAGTACTTC
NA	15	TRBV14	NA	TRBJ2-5	CASSQVGVLEETQYF	TGTGCCAGCAGCCAAGTTGGGGTCTTGGAAGAGACCCAGTACTTC
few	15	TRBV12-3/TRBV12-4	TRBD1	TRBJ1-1	CASSLRRQGLFGAFF	TGTGCCAGCAGTCTAAGACGACAGGGGTTGTTTGGGGCTTTCTTT
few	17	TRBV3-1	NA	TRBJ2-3	CASSPPMWSGGTDTQYF	TGTGCCAGCAGCCCCCCGATGTGGTCAGGAGGCACAGATACGCAGTATTTT
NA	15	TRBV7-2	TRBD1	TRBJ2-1	CASSVDRGIATEQFF	TGTGCCAGCAGCGTCGACAGGGGGATCGCTACTGAGCAGTTCTTC
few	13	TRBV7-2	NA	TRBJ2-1	CASSTPMDHEQFF	TGTGCCAGCAGCACTCCTATGGACCATGAGCAGTTCTTC
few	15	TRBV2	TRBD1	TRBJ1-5	CASNPDRASNQPQHF	TGTGCCAGCAACCCCGACAGGGCCAGCAATCAGCCCCAGCATTTT
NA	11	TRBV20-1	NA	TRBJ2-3	CSAKLADTQYF	TGCAGTGCTAAGCTTGCAGATACGCAGTATTTT
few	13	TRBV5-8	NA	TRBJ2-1	CASSSRYYNEQFF	TGTGCCAGCAGCAGCCGGTACTACAATGAGCAGTTCTTC
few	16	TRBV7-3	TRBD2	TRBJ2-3	CASSPNSGGAGDTQYF	TGTGCCAGCAGCCCTAATAGCGGGGGGGCCGGAGATACGCAGTATTTT
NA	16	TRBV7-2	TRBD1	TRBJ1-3	CASSLGPGTGRNTIYF	TGTGCCAGCAGCCTAGGACCGGGGACAGGGAGAAACACCATATATTTT
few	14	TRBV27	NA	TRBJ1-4	CASSLGSAGEKLFF	TGTGCCAGCAGTTTAGGGTCTGCTGGTGAAAAACTGTTTTTT
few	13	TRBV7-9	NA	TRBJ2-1	CASSSIPLQEQFF	TGTGCCAGCAGCTCTATCCCCCTCCAAGAGCAGTTCTTC
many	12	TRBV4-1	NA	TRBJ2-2	CASSQFGGELFF	TGCGCCAGCAGCCAATTCGGCGGGGAGCTGTTTTTT
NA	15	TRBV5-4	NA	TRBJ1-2	CASSLGQAANYGYTF	TGTGCCAGCAGCTTGGGACAGGCTGCTAACTATGGCTACACCTTC
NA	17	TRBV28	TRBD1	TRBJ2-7	CASCPGQLVLTAYEQYF	TGTGCCAGCTGCCCGGGACAGCTTGTGCTTACCGCCTACGAGCAGTACTTC
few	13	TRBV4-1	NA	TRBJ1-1	CASSPQIDTEAFF	TGCGCCAGCAGCCCACAAATCGACACTGAAGCTTTCTTT
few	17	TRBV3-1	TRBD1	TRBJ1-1	CASSAGTGGPSRTEAFF	TGTGCCAGCAGCGCCGGGACAGGGGGACCGAGCCGGACTGAAGCTTTCTTT
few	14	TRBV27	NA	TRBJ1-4	CASSRRGVDEKLFF	TGTGCCAGCAGTCGACGAGGGGTGGATGAAAAACTGTTTTTT
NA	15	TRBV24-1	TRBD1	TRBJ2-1	CATSVGTGVHNEQFF	TGTGCCACCAGTGTAGGGACAGGCGTGCACAATGAGCAGTTCTTC
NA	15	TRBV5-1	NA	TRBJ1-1	CASSLGRNEKTEAFF	TGCGCCAGCAGCTTAGGACGGAACGAGAAAACTGAAGCTTTCTTT